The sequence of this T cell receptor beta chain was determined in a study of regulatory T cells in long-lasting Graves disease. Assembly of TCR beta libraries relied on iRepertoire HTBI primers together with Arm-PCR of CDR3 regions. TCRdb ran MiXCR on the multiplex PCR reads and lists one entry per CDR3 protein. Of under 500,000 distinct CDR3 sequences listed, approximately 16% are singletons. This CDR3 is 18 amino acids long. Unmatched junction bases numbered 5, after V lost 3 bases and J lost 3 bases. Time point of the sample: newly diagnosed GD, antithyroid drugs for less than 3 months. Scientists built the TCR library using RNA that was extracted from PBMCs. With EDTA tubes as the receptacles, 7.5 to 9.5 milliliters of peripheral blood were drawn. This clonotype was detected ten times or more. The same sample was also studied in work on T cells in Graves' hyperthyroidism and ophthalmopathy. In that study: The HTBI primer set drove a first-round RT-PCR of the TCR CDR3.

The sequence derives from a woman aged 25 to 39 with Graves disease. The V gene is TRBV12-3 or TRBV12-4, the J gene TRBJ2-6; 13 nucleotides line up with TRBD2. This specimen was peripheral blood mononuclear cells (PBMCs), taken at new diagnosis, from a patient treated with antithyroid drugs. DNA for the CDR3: TGTGCCAGCAGTTTTGGACTAGCGGGAGAAGGTGGGGCCAACGTCCTGACTTTC. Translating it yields CASSFGLAGEGGANVLTF.